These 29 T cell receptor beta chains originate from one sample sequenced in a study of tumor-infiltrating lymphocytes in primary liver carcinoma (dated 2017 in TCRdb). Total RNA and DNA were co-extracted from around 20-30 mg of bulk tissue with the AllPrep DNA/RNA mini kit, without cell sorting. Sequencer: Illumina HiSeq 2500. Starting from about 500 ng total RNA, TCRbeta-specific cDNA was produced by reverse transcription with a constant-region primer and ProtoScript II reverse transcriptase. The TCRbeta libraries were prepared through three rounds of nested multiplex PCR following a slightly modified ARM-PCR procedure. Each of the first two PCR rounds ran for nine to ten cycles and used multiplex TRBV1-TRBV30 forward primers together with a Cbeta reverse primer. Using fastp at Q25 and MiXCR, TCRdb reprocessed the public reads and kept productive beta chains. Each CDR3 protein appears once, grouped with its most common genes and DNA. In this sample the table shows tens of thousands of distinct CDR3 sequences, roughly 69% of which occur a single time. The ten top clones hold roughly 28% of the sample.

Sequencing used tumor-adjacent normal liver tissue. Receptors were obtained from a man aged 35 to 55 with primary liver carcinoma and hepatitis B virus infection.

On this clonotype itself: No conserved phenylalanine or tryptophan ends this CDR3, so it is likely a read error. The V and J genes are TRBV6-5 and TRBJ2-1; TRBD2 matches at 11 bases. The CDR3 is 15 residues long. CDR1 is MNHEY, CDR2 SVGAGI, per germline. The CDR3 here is CTSSYTGTSGDEQFI. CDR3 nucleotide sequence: TGTACCAGCAGTTACACCGGGACTAGCGGCGATGAGCAGTTCATC.

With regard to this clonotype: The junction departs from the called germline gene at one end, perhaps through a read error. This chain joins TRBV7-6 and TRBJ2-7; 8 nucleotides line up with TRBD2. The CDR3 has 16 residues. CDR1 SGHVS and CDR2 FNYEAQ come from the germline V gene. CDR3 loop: CASSFLTGSGNHEQYF. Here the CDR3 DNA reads TGTGCCAGCAGCTTCCTCACGGGTAGCGGGAACCACGAACAGTACTTC.

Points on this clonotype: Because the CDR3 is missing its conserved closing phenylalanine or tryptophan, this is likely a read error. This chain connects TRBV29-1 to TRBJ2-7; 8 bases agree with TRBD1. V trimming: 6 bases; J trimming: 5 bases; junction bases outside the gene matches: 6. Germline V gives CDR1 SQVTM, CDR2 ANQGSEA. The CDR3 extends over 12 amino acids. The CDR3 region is CSVLTGAHEQYL. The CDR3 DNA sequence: TGCAGCGTGTTGACAGGGGCCCACGAGCAGTACTTA.

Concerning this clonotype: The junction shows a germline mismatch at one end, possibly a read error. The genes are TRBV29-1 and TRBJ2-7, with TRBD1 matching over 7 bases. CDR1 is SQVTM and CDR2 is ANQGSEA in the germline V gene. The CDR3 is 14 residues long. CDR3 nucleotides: TGCGGCGTTGAAGGGGCCAGGGGGAAACACGTGCAGTACTTC. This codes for CGVEGARGKHVQYF.

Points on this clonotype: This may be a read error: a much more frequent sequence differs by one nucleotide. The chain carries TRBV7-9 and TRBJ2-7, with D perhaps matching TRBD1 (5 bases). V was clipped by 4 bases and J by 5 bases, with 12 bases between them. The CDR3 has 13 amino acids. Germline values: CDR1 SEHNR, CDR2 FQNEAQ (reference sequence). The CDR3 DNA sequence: TGTGCCAGCAGCTCGCTGACAGTCGACGAGCAGTACTTC. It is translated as CASSSLTVDEQYF.

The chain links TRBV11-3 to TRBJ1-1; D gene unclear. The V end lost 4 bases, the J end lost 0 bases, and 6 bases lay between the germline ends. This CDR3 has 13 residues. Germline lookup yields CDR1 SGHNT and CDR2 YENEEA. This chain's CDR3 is CASSSGLNTEAFF. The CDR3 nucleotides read TGTGCCAGCAGCTCCGGGCTGAACACTGAAGCTTTCTTT.

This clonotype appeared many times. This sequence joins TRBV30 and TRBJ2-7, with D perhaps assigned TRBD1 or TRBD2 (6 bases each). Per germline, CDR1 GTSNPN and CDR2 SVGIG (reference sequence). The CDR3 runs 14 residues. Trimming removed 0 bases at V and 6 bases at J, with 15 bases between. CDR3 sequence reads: CAWSVGGSGSEQYF. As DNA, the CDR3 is TGTGCCTGGAGTGTAGGGGGGAGCGGTTCCGAGCAGTACTTC.

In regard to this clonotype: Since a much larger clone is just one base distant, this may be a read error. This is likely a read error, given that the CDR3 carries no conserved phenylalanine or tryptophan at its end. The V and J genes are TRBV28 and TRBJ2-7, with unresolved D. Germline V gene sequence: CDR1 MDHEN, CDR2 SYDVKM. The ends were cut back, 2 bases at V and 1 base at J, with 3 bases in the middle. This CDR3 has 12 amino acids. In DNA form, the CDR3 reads TGTGCCAGCAGTTTAGGTTCCTACGAGCAGTACTAC. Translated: CASSLGSYEQYY.

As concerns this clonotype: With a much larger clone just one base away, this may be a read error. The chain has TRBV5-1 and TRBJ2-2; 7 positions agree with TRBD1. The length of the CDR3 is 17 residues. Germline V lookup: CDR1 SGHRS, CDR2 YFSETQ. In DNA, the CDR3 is TGCACCAGCAGCTTGAATAAGGGGGCGCCGAACACCGGGGAGCTGTTTTTT. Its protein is CTSSLNKGAPNTGELFF. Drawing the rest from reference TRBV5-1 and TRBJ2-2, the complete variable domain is KAGVTQTPRYLIKTRGQQVTLSCSPISGHRSVSWYQQTPGQGLQFLFEYFSETQRNKGNFPGRFSGRQFSNSRSEMNVSTLELGDSALYLCTSSLNKGAPNTGELFFGEGSRLTVL.

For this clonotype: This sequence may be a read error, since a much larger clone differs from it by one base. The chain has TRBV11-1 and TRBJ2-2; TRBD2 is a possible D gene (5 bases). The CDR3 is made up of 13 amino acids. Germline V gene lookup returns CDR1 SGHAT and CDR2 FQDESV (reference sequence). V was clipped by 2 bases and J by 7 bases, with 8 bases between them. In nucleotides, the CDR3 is TGTGCCAGCAGCTTACTAGCCTGCGGGGAGCTGTTTTTT. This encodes CASSLLACGELFF.

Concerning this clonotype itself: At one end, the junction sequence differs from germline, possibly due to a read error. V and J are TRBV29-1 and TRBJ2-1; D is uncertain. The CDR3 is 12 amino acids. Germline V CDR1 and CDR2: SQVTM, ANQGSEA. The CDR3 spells CSVEGLWDEQLF. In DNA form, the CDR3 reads TGCAGCGTTGAGGGTCTATGGGATGAGCAGTTATTC.

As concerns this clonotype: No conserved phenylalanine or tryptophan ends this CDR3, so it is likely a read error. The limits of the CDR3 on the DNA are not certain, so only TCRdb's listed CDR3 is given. This CDR3 reads CSVVGQINQPQHS. J is TRBJ1-5 and V is TRBV29-1; TRBD1, as called in the table, went unchecked against the DNA. The CDR3 is made up of 13 amino acids, end residues included. Germline V gene lookup returns CDR1 SQVTM and CDR2 ANQGSEA.

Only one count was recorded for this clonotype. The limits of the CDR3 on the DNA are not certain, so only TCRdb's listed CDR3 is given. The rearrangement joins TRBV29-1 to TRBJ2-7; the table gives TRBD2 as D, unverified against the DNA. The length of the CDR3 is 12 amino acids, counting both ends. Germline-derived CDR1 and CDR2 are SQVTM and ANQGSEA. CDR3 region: CSVGEGSFSEYF.

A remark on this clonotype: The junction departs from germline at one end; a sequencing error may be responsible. Here the CDR3 DNA reads TGTGCCAGCAGTTACAGGGTAGCGGGAGGTTTGGACGAGCGGTACTTC. This encodes CASSYRVAGGLDERYF. The rearrangement uses TRBV6-6 and TRBJ2-7, with TRBD2 identical over 10 bases. Per germline, CDR1 MNHNY and CDR2 SVGAGI (reference sequence). This CDR3 spans 16 amino acids.

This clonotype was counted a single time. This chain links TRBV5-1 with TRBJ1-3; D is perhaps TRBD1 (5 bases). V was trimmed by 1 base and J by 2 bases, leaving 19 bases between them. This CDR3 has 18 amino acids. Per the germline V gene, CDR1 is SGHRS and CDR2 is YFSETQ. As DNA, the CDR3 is TGCGCCAGCAGCTTGCCTTCGCCCGTAAAAGGGGCTGGAAACACCATATATTTT. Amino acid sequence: CASSLPSPVKGAGNTIYF.

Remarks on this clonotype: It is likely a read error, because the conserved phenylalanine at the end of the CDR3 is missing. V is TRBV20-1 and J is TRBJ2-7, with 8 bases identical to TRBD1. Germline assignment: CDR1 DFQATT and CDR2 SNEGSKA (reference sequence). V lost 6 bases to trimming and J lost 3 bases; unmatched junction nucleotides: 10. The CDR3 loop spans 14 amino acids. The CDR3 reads CSAVETGEDYEQYI. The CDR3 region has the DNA TGCAGTGCCGTTGAGACAGGGGAAGACTACGAGCAGTACATC.

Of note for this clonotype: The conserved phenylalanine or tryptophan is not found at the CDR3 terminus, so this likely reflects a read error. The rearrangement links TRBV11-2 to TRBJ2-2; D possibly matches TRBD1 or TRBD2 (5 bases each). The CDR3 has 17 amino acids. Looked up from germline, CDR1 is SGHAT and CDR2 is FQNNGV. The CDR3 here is CASSLDMLLTDTGDLFI. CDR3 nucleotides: TGTGCCAGCAGCTTAGATATGCTACTAACAGACACCGGGGACCTGTTTATT.

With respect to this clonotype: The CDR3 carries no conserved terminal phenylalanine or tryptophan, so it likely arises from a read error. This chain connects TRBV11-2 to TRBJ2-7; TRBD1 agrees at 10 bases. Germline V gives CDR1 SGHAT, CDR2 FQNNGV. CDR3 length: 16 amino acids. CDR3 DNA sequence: TGTGCCATCAGCTTAGATCGCAGACAGGGGGCCTGCGAGCAGTACTCC. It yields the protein CAISLDRRQGACEQYS.

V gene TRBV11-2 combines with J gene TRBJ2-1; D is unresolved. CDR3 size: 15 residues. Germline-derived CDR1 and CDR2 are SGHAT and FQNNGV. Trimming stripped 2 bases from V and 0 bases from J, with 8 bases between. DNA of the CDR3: TGTGCCAGCAGCTTAACTGTAAGCTCCTACAATGAGCAGTTCTTC. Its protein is CASSLTVSSYNEQFF.

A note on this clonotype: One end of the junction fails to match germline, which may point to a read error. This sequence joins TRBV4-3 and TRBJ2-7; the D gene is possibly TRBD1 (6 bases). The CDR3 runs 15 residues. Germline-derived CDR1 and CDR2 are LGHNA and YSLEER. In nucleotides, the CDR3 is TGCGCCAGCAGCCAAGCTCGGTCAGGGGCCTACGAGCACTACTTC. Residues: CASSQARSGAYEHYF.

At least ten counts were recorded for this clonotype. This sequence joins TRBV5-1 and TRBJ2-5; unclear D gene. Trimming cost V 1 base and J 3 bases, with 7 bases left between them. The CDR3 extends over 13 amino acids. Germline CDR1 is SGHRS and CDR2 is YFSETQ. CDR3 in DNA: TGCGCCAGCAGCTTGATAGGGAAAGAGACCCAGTACTTC. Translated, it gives CASSLIGKETQYF.

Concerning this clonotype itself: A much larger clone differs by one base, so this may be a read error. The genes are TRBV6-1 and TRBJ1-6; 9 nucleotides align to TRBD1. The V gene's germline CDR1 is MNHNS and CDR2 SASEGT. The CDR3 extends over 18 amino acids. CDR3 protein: CASSARQGERIWNSPLHF. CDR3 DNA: TGTGCCAGCAGTGCGAGACAGGGGGAGCGAATTTGGAATTCACCCCTCCACTTC.

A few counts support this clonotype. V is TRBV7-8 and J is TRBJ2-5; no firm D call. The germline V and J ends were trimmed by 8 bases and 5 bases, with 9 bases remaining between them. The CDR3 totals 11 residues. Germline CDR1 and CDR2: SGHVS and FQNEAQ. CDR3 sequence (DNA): TGTGCCAGCGGCCTAGGGGAGACCCAGTACTTC. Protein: CASGLGETQYF. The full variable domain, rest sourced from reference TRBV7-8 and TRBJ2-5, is GAGVSQSPRYKVAKRGQDVALRCDPISGHVSLFWYQQALGQGPEFLTYFQNEAQLDKSGLPSDRFFAERPEGSVSTLKIQRTQQEDSAVYLCASGLGETQYFGPGTRLLVL.

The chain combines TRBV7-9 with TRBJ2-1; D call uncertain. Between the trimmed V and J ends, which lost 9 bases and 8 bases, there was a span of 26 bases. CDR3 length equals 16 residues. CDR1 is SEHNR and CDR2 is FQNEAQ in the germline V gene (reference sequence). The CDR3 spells CASNLGVSPPGDEQFF. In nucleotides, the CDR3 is TGTGCCAGTAACTTAGGAGTAAGTCCACCTGGCGATGAGCAGTTCTTC.

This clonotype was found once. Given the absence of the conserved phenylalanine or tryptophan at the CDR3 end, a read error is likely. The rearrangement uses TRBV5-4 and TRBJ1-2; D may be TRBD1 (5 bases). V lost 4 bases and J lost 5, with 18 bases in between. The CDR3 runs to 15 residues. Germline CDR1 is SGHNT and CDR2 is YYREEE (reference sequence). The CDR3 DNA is TGTGCCAGCAGCCTAACCTCCGGGGGAAGTTATGGCTACACCCTC. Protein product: CASSLTSGGSYGYTL.

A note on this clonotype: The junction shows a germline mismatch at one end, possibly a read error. DNA for the CDR3: TGTGCCAGCAGCCTAGCGGGGGGGAACACTGAAGTTTTCTTT. Its protein is CASSLAGGNTEVFF. This chain links TRBV7-8 with TRBJ1-1, with D possibly matching TRBD1 (5 bases). The germline gives CDR1 SGHVS, CDR2 FQNEAQ. There are 14 residues in the CDR3.

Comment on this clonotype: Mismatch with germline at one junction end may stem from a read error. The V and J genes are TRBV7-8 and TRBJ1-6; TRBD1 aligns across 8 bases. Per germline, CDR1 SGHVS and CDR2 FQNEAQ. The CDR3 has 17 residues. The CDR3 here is CTSSSWTGLDLGSPLHF. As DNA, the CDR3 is TGTACCAGCAGCTCCTGGACAGGGCTAGATCTAGGCTCACCCCTCCACTTT.

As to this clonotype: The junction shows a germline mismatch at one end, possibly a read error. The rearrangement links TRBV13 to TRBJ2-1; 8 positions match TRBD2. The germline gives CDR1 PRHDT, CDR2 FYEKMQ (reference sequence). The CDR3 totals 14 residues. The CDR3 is CASNLAGQYNEQFF. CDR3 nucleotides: TGTGCCAGCAACTTAGCGGGGCAGTACAATGAGCAGTTCTTC.

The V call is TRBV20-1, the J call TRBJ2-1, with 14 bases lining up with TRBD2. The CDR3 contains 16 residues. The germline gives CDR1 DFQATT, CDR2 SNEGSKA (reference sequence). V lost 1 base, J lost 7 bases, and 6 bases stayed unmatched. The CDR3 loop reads CSARVGLAGGGNEQFF. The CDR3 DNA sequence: TGCAGTGCTAGAGTAGGACTAGCGGGAGGTGGGAATGAGCAGTTCTTC.